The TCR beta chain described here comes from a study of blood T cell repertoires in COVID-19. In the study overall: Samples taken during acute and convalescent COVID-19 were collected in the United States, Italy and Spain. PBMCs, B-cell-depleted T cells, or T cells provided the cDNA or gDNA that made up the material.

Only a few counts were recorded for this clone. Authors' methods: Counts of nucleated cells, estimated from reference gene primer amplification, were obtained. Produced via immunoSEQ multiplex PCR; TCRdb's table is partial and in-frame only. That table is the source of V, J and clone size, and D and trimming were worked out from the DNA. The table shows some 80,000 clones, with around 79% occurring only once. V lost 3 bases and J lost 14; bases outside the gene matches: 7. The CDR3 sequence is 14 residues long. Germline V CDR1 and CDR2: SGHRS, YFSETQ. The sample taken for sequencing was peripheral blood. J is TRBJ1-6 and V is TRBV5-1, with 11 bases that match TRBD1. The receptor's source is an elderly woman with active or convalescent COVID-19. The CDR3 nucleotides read TGCGCCAGCAGCTGGGGGACAGGGGGAGAGGCCCTCCACTTT. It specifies CASSWGTGGEALHF.